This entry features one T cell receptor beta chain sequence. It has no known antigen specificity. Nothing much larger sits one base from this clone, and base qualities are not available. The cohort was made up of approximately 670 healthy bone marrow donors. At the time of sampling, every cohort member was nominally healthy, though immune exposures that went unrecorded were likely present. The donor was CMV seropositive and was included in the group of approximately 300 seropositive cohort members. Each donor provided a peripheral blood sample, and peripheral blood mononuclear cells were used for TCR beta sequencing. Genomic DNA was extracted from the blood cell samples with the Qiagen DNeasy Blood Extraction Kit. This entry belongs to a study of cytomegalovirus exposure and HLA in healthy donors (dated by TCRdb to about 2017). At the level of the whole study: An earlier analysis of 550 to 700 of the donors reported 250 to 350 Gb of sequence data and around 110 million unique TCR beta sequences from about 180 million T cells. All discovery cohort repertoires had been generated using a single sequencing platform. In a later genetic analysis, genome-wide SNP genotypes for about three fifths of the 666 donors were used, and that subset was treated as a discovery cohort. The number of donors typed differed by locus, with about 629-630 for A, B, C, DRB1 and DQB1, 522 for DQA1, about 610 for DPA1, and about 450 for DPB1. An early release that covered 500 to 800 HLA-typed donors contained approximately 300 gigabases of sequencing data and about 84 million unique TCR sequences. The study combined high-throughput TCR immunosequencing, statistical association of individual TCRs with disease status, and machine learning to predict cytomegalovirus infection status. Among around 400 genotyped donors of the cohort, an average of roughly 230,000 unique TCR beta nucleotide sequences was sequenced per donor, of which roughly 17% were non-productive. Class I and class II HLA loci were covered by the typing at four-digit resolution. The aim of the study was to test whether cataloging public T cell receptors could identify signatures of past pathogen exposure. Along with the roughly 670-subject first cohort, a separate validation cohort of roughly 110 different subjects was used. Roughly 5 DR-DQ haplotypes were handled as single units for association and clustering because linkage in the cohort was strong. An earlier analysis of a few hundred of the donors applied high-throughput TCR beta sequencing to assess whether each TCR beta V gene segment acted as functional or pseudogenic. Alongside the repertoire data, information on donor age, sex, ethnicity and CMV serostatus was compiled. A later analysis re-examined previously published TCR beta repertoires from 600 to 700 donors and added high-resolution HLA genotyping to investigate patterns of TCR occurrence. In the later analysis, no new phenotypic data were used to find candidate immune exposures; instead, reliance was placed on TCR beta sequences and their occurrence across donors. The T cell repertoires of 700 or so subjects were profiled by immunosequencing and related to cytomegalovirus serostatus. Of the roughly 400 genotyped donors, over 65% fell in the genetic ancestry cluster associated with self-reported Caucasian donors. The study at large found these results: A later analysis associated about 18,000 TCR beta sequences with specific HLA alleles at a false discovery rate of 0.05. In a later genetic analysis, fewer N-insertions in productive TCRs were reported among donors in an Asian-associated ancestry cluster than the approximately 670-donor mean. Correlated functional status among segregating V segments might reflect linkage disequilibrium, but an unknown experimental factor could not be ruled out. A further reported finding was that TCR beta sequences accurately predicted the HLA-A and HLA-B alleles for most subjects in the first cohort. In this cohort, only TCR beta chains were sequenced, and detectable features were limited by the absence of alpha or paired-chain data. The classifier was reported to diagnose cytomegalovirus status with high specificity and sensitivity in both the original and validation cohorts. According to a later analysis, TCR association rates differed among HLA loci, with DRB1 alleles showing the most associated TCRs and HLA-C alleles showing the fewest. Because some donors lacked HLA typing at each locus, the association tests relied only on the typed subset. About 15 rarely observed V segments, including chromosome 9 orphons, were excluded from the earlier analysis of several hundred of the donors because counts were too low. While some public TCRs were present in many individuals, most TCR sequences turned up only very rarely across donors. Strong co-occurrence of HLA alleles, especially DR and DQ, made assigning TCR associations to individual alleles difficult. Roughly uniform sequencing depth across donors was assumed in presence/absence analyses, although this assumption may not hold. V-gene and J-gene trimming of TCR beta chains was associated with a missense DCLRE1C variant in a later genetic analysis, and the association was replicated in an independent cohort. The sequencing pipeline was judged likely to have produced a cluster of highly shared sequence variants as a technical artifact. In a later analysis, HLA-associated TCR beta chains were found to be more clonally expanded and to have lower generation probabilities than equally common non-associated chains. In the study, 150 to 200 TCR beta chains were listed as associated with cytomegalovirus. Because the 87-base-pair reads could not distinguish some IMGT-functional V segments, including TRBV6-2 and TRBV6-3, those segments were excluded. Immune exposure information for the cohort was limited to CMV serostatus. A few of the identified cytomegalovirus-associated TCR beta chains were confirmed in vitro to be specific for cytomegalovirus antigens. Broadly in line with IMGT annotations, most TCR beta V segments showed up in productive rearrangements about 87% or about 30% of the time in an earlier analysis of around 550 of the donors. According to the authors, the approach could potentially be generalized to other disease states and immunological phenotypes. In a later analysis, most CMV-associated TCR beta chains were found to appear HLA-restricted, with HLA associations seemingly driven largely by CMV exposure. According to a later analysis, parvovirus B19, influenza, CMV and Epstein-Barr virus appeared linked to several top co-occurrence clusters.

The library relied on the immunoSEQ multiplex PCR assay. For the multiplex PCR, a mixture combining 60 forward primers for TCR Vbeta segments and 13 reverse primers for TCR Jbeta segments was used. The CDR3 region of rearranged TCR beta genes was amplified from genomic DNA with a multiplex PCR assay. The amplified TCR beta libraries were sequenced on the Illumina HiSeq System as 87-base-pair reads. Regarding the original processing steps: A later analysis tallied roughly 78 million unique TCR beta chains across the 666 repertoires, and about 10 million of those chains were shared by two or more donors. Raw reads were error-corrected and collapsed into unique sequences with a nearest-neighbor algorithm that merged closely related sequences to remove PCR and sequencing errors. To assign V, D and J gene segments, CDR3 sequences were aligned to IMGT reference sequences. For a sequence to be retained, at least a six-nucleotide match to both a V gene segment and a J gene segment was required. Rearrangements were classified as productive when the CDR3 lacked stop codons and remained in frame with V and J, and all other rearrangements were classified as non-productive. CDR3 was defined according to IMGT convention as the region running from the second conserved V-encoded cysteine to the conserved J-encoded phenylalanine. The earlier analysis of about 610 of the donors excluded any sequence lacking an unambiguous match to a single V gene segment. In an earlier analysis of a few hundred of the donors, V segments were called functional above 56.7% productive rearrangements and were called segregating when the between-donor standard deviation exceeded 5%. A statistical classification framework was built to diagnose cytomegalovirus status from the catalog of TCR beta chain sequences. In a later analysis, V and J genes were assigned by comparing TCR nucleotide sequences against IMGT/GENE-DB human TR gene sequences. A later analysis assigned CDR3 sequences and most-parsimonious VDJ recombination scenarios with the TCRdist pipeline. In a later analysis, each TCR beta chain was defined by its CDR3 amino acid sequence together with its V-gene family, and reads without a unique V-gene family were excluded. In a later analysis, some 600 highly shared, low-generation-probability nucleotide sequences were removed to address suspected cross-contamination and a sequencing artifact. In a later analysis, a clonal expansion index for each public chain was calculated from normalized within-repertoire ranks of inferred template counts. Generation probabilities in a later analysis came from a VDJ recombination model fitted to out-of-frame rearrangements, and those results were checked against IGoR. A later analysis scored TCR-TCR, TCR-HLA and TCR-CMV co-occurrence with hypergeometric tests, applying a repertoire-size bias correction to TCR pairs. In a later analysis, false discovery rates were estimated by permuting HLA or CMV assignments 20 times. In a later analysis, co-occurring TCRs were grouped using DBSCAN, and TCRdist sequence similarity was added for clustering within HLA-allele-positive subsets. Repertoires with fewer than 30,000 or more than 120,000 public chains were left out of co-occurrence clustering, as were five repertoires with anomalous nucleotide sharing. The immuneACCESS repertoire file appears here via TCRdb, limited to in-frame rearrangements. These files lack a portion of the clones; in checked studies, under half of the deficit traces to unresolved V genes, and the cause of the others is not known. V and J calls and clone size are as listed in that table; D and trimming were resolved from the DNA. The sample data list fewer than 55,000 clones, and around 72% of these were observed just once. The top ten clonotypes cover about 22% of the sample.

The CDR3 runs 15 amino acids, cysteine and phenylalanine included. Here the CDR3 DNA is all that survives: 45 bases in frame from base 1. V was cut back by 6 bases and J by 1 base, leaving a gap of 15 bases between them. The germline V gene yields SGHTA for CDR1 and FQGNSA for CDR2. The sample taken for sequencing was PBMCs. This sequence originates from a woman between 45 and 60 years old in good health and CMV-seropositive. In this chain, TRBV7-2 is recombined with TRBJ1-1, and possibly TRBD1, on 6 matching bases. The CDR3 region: CASRYQQGGNTEAFF. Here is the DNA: TGTGCCAGCAGGTACCAACAGGGTGGGAACACTGAAGCTTTCTTT.